What follows is one T cell receptor beta chain and its context. What this receptor recognizes is not known. No base quality information exists; no much larger clone differs at one position. As encoded in the germline V gene, CDR1 is MGHDK while CDR2 is SYGVNS. From the cysteine through the phenylalanine, the CDR3 covers 14 amino acids. The entry retains the CDR3 DNA only, 42 bases that are in frame from base 1. The V end gives up 7 bases and the J end 3 bases, leaving 4 bases in the junction not matched to a gene. This sample is part of a study of OX40 agonist ivuxolimab in advanced cancers. A note on the overall study: Ivuxolimab was an agonistic, fully human IgG2 monoclonal antibody directed against OX40 (CD134), a costimulatory receptor. Intravenous ivuxolimab was administered to patients every 2 weeks at six dose levels: 0.01, 0.1, 0.3, 1.5, 3 and 10 mg/kg. Among the roughly 50 dose-escalation patients, around 19 had hepatocellular carcinoma, 15 or so melanoma, 9 renal cell carcinoma and 9 head and neck cancer. In the dose-escalation cohort, roughly four fifths of patients were male, and the mean age was about 55 years, with a range of roughly 20 to 80. Prior anti-PD-1, anti-PD-L1 or anti-CTLA-4 therapy was permitted, and 35% to 40% of dose-escalation patients had received checkpoint inhibitors. Partial responses occurred in three dose-escalation patients, of whom one had hepatocellular carcinoma and two had cutaneous melanoma. The point of sequencing TCRbeta in the periphery was to test whether ivuxolimab changed TCR sequence diversity and drove clonal T-cell expansion. The paper describes the monotherapy dose-escalation part (N of about 52 patients) of the phase I trial of ivuxolimab.

Study-wide conclusions, independent of this receptor: Low levels of normalized T-cell clonal expansion were also shown by some nonresponding patients. The antigen specificity of the peripheral T cells that underwent clonal expansion was not determined. At doses of 0.1 to 3.0 mg/kg, clonal expansion of both CD4+ and CD8+ blood T cells was observed from baseline to week 6. After ivuxolimab, CD8+ T cells had more expanded clones than CD4+ T cells on average. In the 0.1-3.0 mg/kg groups, partial responders had among the lowest normalized peripheral clonal expansion, particularly in CD8+ T cells.

Genomic DNA was isolated from the sorted cells so that the TCRbeta CDR3 region could be sequenced. TCRbeta CDR3 regions were sequenced using the immunoSEQ Assay. TCRdb obtained this table from immuneACCESS and retained in-frame rearrangements with V and J assigned. These tables miss some clones; where compared with another copy, unresolved V genes account for less than half of the shortfall, and the remainder is unexplained. The sample table contains 20,000 to 25,000 clones; only one count was recorded for approximately 91% of them. The biggest ten clones account for 49% of the sample. Patients with a history of autoimmune disease or receiving systemic immunosuppression were excluded from the trial. Peripheral blood for TCR sequencing was drawn from every dose cohort at baseline, at cycle 4 day 1 and at cycle 7 day 1. Samples came from an open-label, multicenter, first-in-human phase I dose-escalation trial of ivuxolimab. Adults with locally advanced or metastatic melanoma, renal cell carcinoma, hepatocellular carcinoma or head and neck squamous cell carcinoma were enrolled in the trial. Before TCR sequencing, CD4+ T cells and CD8+ T cells from peripheral blood were sorted into separate populations.

Specimen: CD4+ or CD8+ T cells sorted from blood, collected in a trial of the OX40 agonist ivuxolimab. The chain is assembled from TRBV25-1 and TRBJ2-2; 8 central bases correspond to TRBD1. This clonotype was obtained from an adult with an advanced solid tumor such as melanoma, head and neck, liver or kidney cancer. In nucleotide form, the sequence is TGTGCCAGCAAAAACAGGGGGGACACCGGGGAGCTGTTTTTT. The translation is CASKNRGDTGELFF.